The clone carrying this TCR beta chain was picked up a small number of times. CDR1 and CDR2 (germline): MNHEY, SVGEGT. With V trimmed by 10 bases and J by 4 bases, 9 bases remained unmatched. The length of the CDR3 is 13 residues. The entry originates in a study of T cell repertoires in cytomegalovirus infection. TCRdb re-analysed the reads in MiXCR, keeping a single row per CDR3 protein. Of more than 400,000 distinct CDR3 sequences listed, 26% are singletons. The rearrangement links TRBV6-2 or TRBV6-3 to TRBJ1-2; 7 nucleotides align to TRBD1. The clonotype originates from a human donor in good health (CMV status not recorded). Some clones in this sample may be carry-over from other donors' samples. The sample taken for sequencing was PBMCs. The CDR3 DNA reads as TGTGCCACTCAACTCGGGACAGTCTATGGCTACACCTTC. Translated: CATQLGTVYGYTF.